This TCR beta chain emerged from a study of cytomegalovirus exposure and HLA in healthy donors. Study-level background: 81% of around 390 genotyped donors fell in the Caucasian-associated ancestry cluster.

PCR employed 60 Vbeta and 13 Jbeta primers. The protocol was immunoSEQ multiplex PCR, while the TCRdb copy is restricted to in-frame clones and leaves out a portion. The sample lists approximately 260,000 clones, approximately 91% seen once, with less than 2% in the top ten. Notes on this clone: Its antigen is still unknown.

Trimming shortened V by 4 bases and J by 4 bases, and 7 bases separated the two germline ends. The germline CDR1 and CDR2 sequences are MNHGY and SVAAGI. This CDR3 contains 12 residues. Study-wide results and limits: There were some public TCRs occurring in many donors, but most TCR sequences were rare. For TCR beta chains, V- and J-gene trimming was later linked to a missense DCLRE1C variant.

Sequencing used PBMCs. The source is a girl aged 2 to 9 in good health and CMV-seronegative. This chain joins TRBV6-9 and TRBJ2-5; perhaps TRBD1 as D (5 bases). The CDR3 sequence: CASSSDRETQYF. DNA for the CDR3: TGTGCCAGCAGTTCCGACAGAGAGACCCAGTACTTC.